One sample yielded the 15 T cell receptor beta chains listed below, sequenced in a study of glioma-infiltrating T cells after dendritic cell vaccination. Using immunoSEQ multiplex PCR, the repertoire was profiled, and TCRdb retains in-frame clones only, with some absent. The profile shows some 91,000 clones, over 75% of them singletons. The time point here: after dendritic cell vaccination, including at tumor progression/relapse. Sequences were derived from blood, sampled after dendritic cell vaccination. These receptors were collected from a human donor with glioblastoma.

V and J are TRBV13 and TRBJ2-1; TRBD1 agrees at 7 bases. CDR3 size: 16 residues. Germline trimming cut 5 bases from V and 2 bases from J; bases unmatched to any gene: 9. CDR1 is PRHDT, CDR2 FYEKMQ, per germline (reference sequence). Here the CDR3 reads CASSPRDRLTYNEQFF. CDR3 bases: TGTGCCAGCAGCCCCCGGGACAGACTAACCTACAATGAGCAGTTCTTC.

Only one count was recorded for this clone. The rearrangement links TRBV6-1 to TRBJ2-7; TRBD2 aligns across 8 bases. V trimming: 4 bases; J trimming: 1 base; junction bases outside the gene matches: 9. There are 16 residues in the CDR3. The germline V gene encodes CDR1 MNHNS and CDR2 SASEGT. The DNA for the CDR3 is TGTGCCAGCAGTGCGACACCCGGGACTAGTTCCTACGAGCAGTACGTC. As protein: CASSATPGTSSYEQYV.

The CDR3 nucleotides read TGTGCCAGCATGCCGGGACAATTCTACGAGCAGTACGTC. Translating it yields CASMPGQFYEQYV. The chain recombines TRBV6-1 with TRBJ2-7; TRBD1 might be the D (6 bases). Trimming pared 7 bases from V and 3 bases from J, leaving 13 bases between. CDR1 MNHNS and CDR2 SASEGT come from the germline V gene. CDR3 length: 13 amino acids.

The V gene is TRBV6-1, the J gene TRBJ2-1; D is possibly TRBD2 (6 bases). The CDR3 is made up of 14 amino acids. V dropped 0 bases and J dropped 12 bases, with 15 bases sitting between them. The V gene's germline CDR1 is MNHNS and CDR2 SASEGT. The CDR3 sequence is CASSEALPGVVQFF. The CDR3 DNA reads as TGTGCCAGCAGTGAAGCGCTTCCGGGGGTGGTGCAGTTCTTC.

This clone is a singleton in its sample. This chain uses TRBV25-1 with TRBJ1-6, with 8 bases fitting TRBD1. Germline trimming cut 9 bases from V and 7 bases from J; bases unmatched to any gene: 5. Germline CDR1 and CDR2: MGHDK and SYGVNS. This CDR3 is 13 amino acids long. Here the CDR3 DNA reads TGTGCCAGTCAGGGGGCATTCAATTCACCCCTCCACTTT. Translating gives CASQGAFNSPLHF.

The chain combines TRBV9 with TRBJ2-3, with D perhaps matching TRBD2 (6 bases). Germline V lookup: CDR1 SGDLS, CDR2 YYNGEE. Trimming pared 2 bases from V and 1 base from J, leaving 14 bases between. The CDR3 is made up of 16 amino acids. In nucleotides, the CDR3 is TGTGCCAGCAGCGTGGTGGCCGCTAGCGGCACAGATACGCAGTATTTT. Protein product: CASSVVAASGTDTQYF.

This chain links TRBV6-5 with TRBJ1-1, with 8 bases fitting TRBD1. The CDR3 extends over 15 amino acids. CDR1 and CDR2 (germline): MNHEY, SVGAGI. V was clipped by 6 bases and J by 4 bases; unmatched bases: 10. CDR3: CASRNPDRGRTEAFF. In DNA form, the CDR3 reads TGTGCCAGCAGAAACCCCGACAGGGGCCGCACTGAAGCTTTCTTT.

The V call is TRBV6-5, the J call TRBJ1-1, with 7 bases lining up with TRBD1. V dropped 7 bases and J dropped 1; count of bases not matched to a gene: 6. CDR3 length equals 14 residues. CDR1 and CDR2 (germline): MNHEY, SVGAGI. The CDR3 region has the DNA TGTGCCAGCAAGGAGGGGACAGCGAACACTGAAGCTTTCTTT. Protein: CASKEGTANTEAFF.

The sample holds one count of this clone. This sequence joins TRBV10-2 and TRBJ2-1; 8 bases are a match to TRBD2. The CDR3 spans 16 residues. Germline loops: CDR1 WSHSY, CDR2 SAAADI. Germline trimming cut 6 bases from V and 12 bases from J; bases unmatched to any gene: 19. CDR3 sequence: CASRIGAGETWKRQFF. The CDR3 DNA follows: TGCGCCAGCAGGATAGGAGCGGGAGAAACCTGGAAGAGGCAGTTCTTC.

The genes are TRBV27 and TRBJ1-6, with TRBD1 matching 7 bases. The germline V gene encodes CDR1 MNHEY and CDR2 SMNVEV (reference sequence). The CDR3 length is 13 residues. The J segment lost 10 bases and the V segment lost 4 bases, leaving 4 bases of the junction unmatched. CDR3 sequence reads: CASSYRGYSPLHF. In nucleotides, the CDR3 is TGTGCCAGCAGTTACAGGGGTTACTCACCCCTCCACTTT.

The chain carries TRBV9 and TRBJ2-3; D is perhaps TRBD2 (5 bases). The V and J ends lost 5 bases and 0 bases respectively, with 13 bases between them. This CDR3 is built from 15 residues. CDR1 SGDLS and CDR2 YYNGEE come from the germline V gene. Written as DNA, the CDR3 is TGTGCCAGCAGGGGAGCGGCCCCTAGCACAGATACGCAGTATTTT. Translation: CASRGAAPSTDTQYF.

J is TRBJ2-1 and V is TRBV5-1, with D hard to call. There are 18 residues in the CDR3. The germline gives CDR1 SGHRS, CDR2 YFSETQ. Trimming left V 1 base short and J 0 bases short, with 17 bases between. CDR3 nucleotide sequence: TGCGCCAGCAGCTTGTTAGGTAGTAGCACCCGCTCCTACAATGAGCAGTTCTTC. Its translation is CASSLLGSSTRSYNEQFF.

The rearrangement uses TRBV13 and TRBJ2-7; maybe TRBD1 (5 bases). V lost 0 bases, J lost 5 bases, and 8 bases lay in between. The CDR3 length is 13 residues. From germline, CDR1 is PRHDT and CDR2 FYEKMQ (reference sequence). The CDR3 loop reads CASSLGRAHEQYV. The CDR3 nucleotides read TGTGCCAGCAGCTTAGGCAGGGCCCACGAGCAGTACGTC.

CDR3 amino acids: CAISTTYEQYF. The CDR3 DNA is TGTGCCATCAGTACTACCTACGAGCAGTACTTC. V usage is TRBV10-3 and J usage is TRBJ2-7; D unresolved. Deletions cut 5 bases from V and 2 bases from J, with 4 bases between. Germline CDR1 and CDR2: ENHRY and SYGVKD. This CDR3 contains 11 residues.

This clone has a single count. The chain employs TRBV10-3 and TRBJ1-3; D unclear. The V end was cut by 1 base, the J end by 0 bases, with 13 bases between. CDR3 size: 17 residues. Germline-derived CDR1 and CDR2 are ENHRY and SYGVKD. CDR3: CAISEYGGRNSGNTIYF. The CDR3 DNA reads as TGTGCCATCAGTGAGTATGGAGGGAGGAACTCTGGAAACACCATATATTTT.